This T cell receptor beta chain came from a study of regulatory and conventional T cells in RAG deficiency. Regulatory T cells were sorted from blood as CD4+ CD25-high CD127-low cells. General study results and limits: Other subsets showed approximately 10-fold reductions, but Treg unique TCR beta sequences fell roughly 97-fold in these patients. In Omenn syndrome, Treg and Tconv repertoires overlapped >75%. RAG-deficient patients showed markedly lower Shannon entropy and higher Simpson indices than control T-cell subsets.

Details on this clone: Its specificity is unknown.

Produced via immunoSEQ multiplex PCR; TCRdb's table is partial and in-frame only. The table shows some 28,000 clones, with 80% to 95% occurring only once. Germline V gives CDR1 SGHKS, CDR2 YYEKEE (reference sequence). V was pared by 5 bases and J by 5 bases, with 20 bases between. The CDR3 consists of 17 residues. In addition, the sample was reused for a study of regulatory T cells. That investigation notes: Amplification used 52 TRBV primers and 13 TRBJ primers. In patients, unique TRB V-J pairs were restricted and V/J usage skewed, especially in Tregs.

The sequence was obtained from a human donor in good health. Source material: Tregs sorted from blood. This chain joins TRBV5-5 and TRBJ1-6, with a weak D call TRBD1 (6 bases). The CDR3 protein is CASSIRLQGSNNSPLHF. The CDR3 nucleotides read TGTGCCAGCAGTATTAGGTTACAGGGTAGCAATAATTCACCCCTCCACTTT.